A single sample gave rise to the 7 T cell receptor beta chains below, sequenced in a study of early T cells in non-severe SARS-CoV-2 infection. TCRdb reprocessed the 5' RACE reads with MiXCR, giving one entry per CDR3 protein. The sample gives some 70,000 distinct CDR3 sequences, 4.9% of which show up once; 4.9% is in the top ten. Material: whole blood. The source of these receptors is an adult who was a healthcare worker with PCR-confirmed SARS-CoV-2 infection or an uninfected control (not recorded which).

The chain uses TRBV24-1 and TRBJ2-7; 8 bases line up with TRBD1. The CDR3 has 15 amino acids. CDR1 is KGHDR, CDR2 SFDVKD, per germline. The ends lost 0 bases at V and 3 bases at J; junction bases unmatched: 3. The CDR3 region is CATSDLPQGDYEQYF. DNA for the CDR3: TGTGCCACCAGTGATTTGCCACAGGGGGACTACGAGCAGTACTTC.

This clonotype appeared many times. The chain couples TRBV4-2 to TRBJ1-1; 9 nucleotides line up with TRBD1. J lost 7 bases, V lost 4 bases, and 7 bases had no gene match. Looked up from germline, CDR1 is LGHNA and CDR2 is YNFKEQ. The CDR3 extends over 14 amino acids. Written as DNA, the CDR3 is TGTGCCAGCAGCCTAGGGACAGGGACCGTTGAAGCTTTCTTT. It translates to CASSLGTGTVEAFF.

This clonotype was observed a handful of times. The genes are TRBV6-2 or TRBV6-3 and TRBJ2-1, with 14 bases matching TRBD2. CDR1 and CDR2 (germline): MNHEY, SVGEGT. CDR3 size: 15 residues. Trimming took 4 bases from V and 7 from J; bases not matched to a gene: 3. The CDR3 protein is CASSSRLAGGNEQFF. The CDR3 DNA is TGTGCCAGCAGTTCTCGACTAGCGGGAGGGAATGAGCAGTTCTTC.

On this clonotype itself: With a much larger clone just one base away, this may be a read error. V usage is TRBV7-8 and J usage is TRBJ2-7, with 7 bases fitting TRBD2. The J segment lost 5 bases and the V segment lost 7 bases, leaving 5 bases of the junction unmatched. This CDR3 comprises 12 residues. Germline values: CDR1 SGHVS, CDR2 FQNEAQ. CDR3 sequence: CASIGGDHEQYF. CDR3 nucleotide sequence: TGTGCCAGCATTGGGGGGGACCACGAGCAGTACTTC.

This clonotype was recorded many times. The chain uses TRBV7-3 and TRBJ2-2; D possibly corresponds to TRBD1 (6 bases). Germline lookup yields CDR1 SGHTA and CDR2 FQGTGA. V was pared by 4 bases and J by 6 bases, with 12 bases between. CDR3 length: 14 residues. Here the CDR3 DNA reads TGTGCCAGCAGCTCGGACAGTACCGCCGGGGAGCTGTTTTTT. Its protein is CASSSDSTAGELFF.

V gene TRBV20-1 combines with J gene TRBJ2-5, with D possibly being TRBD1 or TRBD2 (5 bases each). V was shortened by 6 bases and J by 5 bases, with 19 bases between the two germline ends. The CDR3 spans 14 residues. Per the germline V gene, CDR1 is DFQATT and CDR2 is SNEGSKA (reference sequence). The CDR3 DNA reads as TGCAGTGCAACACTCGGGCCCGAGGGGGAGACCCAGTACTTC. Translating gives CSATLGPEGETQYF.

This clonotype was seen many times. This chain connects TRBV20-1 to TRBJ2-3; 12 nucleotides agree with TRBD2. After removal of 4 bases from V and 3 bases from J, the junction contained 2 bases not matched to a gene. The CDR3 sequence is 14 residues long. CDR1 is DFQATT, CDR2 SNEGSKA, per germline (reference sequence). Here the CDR3 reads CSATTSGRTDTQYF. CDR3 nucleotides: TGCAGTGCTACCACTAGCGGGAGGACAGATACGCAGTATTTT.